The clone carrying this T cell receptor beta chain is medium-sized within its sample. Via MiXCR, TCRdb re-called the RT-PCR reads, giving one row per CDR3 protein. The sample contains 4,400 or so distinct CDR3 sequences, approximately 31% of which appear only once. Germline CDR1 reads LGHNA; CDR2 reads YNFKEQ. The CDR3 consists of 15 residues. Trimming shortened V by 0 bases and J by 3 bases, and 9 bases separated the two germline ends. The rearrangement joins TRBV4-2 to TRBJ1-5; D perhaps matches TRBD1 (5 bases). The TCR originated in a female donor with primary Sjogren's syndrome. Sequencing was performed on memory CD4+ T cells from salivary gland. The CDR3 loop reads CASSQEGGTNQPQHF. The CDR3, as DNA: TGTGCCAGCAGCCAAGAGGGGGGGACCAATCAGCCCCAGCATTTT.